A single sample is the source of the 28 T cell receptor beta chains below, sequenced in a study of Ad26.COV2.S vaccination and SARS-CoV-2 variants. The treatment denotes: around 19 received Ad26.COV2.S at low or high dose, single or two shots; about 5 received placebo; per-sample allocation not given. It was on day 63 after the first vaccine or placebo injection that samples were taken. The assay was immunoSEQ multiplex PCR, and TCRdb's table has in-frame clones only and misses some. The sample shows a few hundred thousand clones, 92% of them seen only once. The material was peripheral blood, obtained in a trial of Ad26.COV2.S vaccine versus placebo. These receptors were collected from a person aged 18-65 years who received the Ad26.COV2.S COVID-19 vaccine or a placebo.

The CDR3 reads CASSLSGSYNEQFF. The CDR3 region has the DNA TGTGCCAGCAGCTTATCCGGTTCCTACAATGAGCAGTTCTTC. The V gene is TRBV7-6, the J gene TRBJ2-1; D gene uncertain. V gave up 2 bases and J gave up 1 base, with 6 bases separating them. The CDR3 runs to 14 residues. The V gene's germline CDR1 is SGHVS and CDR2 FNYEAQ.

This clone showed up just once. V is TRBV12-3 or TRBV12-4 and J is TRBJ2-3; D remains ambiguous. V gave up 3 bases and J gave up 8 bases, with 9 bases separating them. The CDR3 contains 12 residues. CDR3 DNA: TGTGCCAGCAGTTTTATACAGACTACGCAGTATTTT. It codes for CASSFIQTTQYF.

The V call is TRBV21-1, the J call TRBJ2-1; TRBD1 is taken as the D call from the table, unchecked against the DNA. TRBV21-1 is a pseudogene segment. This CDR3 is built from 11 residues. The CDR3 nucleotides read TGTGCCAGCGGGCCCTACAATGAGCAGTTCTTC. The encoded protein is CASGPYNEQFF.

The CDR3 region has the DNA TGTGCCATCAGAGTGACAGGGGGGACATTGAACACTGAAGCTTTCTTT. Its translation: CAIRVTGGTLNTEAFF. The chain joins TRBV10-3 to TRBJ1-1; 9 bases match TRBD1. V was clipped by 6 bases and J by 0 bases; unmatched bases: 8. The germline gives CDR1 ENHRY, CDR2 SYGVKD. The CDR3 extends over 16 amino acids.

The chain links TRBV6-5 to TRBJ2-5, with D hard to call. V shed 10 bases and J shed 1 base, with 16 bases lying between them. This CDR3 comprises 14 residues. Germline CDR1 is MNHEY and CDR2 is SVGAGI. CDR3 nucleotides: TGTGCCACCACGAAGAGTGGTAGCCAAGAGACCCAGTACTTC. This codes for CATTKSGSQETQYF.

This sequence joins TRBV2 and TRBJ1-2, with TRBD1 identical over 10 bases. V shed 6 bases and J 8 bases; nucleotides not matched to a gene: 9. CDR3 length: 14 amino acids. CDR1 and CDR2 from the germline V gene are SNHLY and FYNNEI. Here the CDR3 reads CASRETGGVRGYTF. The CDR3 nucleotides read TGTGCCAGCAGGGAGACAGGGGGCGTACGGGGCTACACCTTC.

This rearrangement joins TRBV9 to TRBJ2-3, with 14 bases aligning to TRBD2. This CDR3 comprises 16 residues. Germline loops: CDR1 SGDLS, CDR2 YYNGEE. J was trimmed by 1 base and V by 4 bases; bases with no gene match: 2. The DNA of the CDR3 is TGTGCCAGCAGCCTGGGACTAGCGGGGGGCACAGATACGCAGTATTTT. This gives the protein CASSLGLAGGTDTQYF.

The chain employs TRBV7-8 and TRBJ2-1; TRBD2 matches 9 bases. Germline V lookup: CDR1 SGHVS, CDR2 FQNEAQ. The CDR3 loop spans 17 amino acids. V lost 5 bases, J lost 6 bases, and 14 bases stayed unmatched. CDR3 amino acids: CASSPRGAGGRVNEQFF. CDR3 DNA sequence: TGTGCCAGCAGCCCCCGGGGGGCGGGGGGGCGTGTCAATGAGCAGTTCTTC. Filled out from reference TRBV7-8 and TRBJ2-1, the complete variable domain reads GAGVSQSPRYKVAKRGQDVALRCDPISGHVSLFWYQQALGQGPEFLTYFQNEAQLDKSGLPSDRFFAERPEGSVSTLKIQRTQQEDSAVYLCASSPRGAGGRVNEQFFGPGTRLTVL.

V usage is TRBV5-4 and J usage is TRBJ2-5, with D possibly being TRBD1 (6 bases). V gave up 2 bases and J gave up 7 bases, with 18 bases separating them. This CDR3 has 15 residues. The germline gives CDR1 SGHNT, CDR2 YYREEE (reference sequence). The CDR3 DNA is TGTGCCAGCAGCTTATCCAGGGGTGATTTGGGGACCCAGTACTTC. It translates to CASSLSRGDLGTQYF.

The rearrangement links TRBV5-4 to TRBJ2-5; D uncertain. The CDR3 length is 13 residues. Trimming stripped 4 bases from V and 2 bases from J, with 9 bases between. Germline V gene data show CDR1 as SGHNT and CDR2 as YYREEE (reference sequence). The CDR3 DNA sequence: TGTGCCAGCAGCCGATGGGCGCAAGAGACCCAGTACTTC. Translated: CASSRWAQETQYF.

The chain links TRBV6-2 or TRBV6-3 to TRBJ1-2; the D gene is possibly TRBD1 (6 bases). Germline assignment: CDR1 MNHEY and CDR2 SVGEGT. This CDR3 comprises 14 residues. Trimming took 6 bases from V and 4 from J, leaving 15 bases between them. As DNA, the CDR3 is TGTGCCAGCAGCCAAGGGGGGTACGGCTATGGCTACACCTTC. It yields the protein CASSQGGYGYGYTF.

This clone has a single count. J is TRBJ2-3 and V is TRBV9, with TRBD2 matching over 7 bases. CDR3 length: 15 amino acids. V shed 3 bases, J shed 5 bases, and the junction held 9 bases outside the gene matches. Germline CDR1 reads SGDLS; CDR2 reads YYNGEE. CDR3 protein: CASSARTKRGDTQYF. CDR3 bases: TGTGCCAGCAGCGCCCGGACGAAGCGGGGAGATACGCAGTATTTT. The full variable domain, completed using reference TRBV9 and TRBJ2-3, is DSGVTQTPKHLITATGQRVTLRCSPRSGDLSVYWYQQSLDQGLQFLIQYYNGEERAKGNILERFSAQQFPDLHSELNLSSLELGDSALYFCASSARTKRGDTQYFGPGTRLTVL.

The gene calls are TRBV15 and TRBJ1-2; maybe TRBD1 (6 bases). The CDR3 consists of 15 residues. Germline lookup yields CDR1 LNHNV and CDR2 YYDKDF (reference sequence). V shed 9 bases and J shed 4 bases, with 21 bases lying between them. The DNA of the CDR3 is TGTGCCACGAAAACAACAGGGTCCAGTGGCTATGGCTACACCTTC. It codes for CATKTTGSSGYGYTF.

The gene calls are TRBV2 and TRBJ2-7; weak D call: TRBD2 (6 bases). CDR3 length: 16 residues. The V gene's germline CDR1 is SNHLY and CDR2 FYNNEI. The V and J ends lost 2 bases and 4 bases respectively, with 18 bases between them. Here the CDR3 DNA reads TGTGCCAGCAGTGAATTTGTTGCGGGGTGGTTGTACGAGCAGTACTTC. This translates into CASSEFVAGWLYEQYF.

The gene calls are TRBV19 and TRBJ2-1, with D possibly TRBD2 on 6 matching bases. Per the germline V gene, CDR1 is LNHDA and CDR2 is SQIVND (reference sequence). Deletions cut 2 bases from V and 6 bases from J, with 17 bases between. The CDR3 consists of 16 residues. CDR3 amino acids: CASSIIFGGEVNEQFF. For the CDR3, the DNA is TGTGCCAGTAGTATAATCTTCGGGGGAGAGGTCAATGAGCAGTTCTTC. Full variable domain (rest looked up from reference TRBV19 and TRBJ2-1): DGGITQSPKYLFRKEGQNVTLSCEQNLNHDAMYWYRQDPGQGLRLIYYSQIVNDFQKGDIAEGYSVSREKKESFPLTVTSAQKNPTAFYLCASSIIFGGEVNEQFFGPGTRLTVL.

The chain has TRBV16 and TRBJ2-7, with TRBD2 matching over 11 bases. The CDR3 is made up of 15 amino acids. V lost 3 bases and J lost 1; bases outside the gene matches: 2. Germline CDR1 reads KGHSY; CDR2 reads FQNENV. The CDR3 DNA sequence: TGTGCCAGCAGCCAGACTAGCGGGGTGTCCTACGAGCAGTACTTC. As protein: CASSQTSGVSYEQYF.

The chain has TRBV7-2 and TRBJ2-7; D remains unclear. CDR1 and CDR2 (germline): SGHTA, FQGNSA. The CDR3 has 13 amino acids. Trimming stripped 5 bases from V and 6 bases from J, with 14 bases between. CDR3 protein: CASSTGPPREQYF. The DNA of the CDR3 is TGTGCCAGCAGCACCGGCCCGCCCCGCGAGCAGTACTTC.

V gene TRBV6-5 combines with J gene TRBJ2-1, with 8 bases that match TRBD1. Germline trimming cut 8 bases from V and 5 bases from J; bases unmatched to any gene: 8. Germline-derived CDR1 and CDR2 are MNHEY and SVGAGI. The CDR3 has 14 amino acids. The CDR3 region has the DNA TGTGCCAGCGGACCATCGGACAGGGACAATGAGCAGTTCTTC. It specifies CASGPSDRDNEQFF.

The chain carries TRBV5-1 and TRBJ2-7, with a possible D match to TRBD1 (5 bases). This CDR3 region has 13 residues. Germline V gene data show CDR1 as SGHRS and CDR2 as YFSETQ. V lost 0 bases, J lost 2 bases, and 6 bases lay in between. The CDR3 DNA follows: TGCGCCAGCAGCTTGGACAGGACCTACGAGCAGTACTTC. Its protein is CASSLDRTYEQYF.

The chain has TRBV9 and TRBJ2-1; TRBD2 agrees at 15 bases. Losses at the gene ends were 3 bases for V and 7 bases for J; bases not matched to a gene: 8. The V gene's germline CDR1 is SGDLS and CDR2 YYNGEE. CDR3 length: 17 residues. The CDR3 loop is CASSARTSGGARNEQFF. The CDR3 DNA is TGTGCCAGCAGCGCGCGGACTAGCGGGGGGGCTAGGAATGAGCAGTTCTTC.

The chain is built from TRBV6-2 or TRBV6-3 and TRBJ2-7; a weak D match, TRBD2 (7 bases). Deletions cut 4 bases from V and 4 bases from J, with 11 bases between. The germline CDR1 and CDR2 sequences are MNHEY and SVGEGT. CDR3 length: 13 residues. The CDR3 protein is CASSFRGGYEQYF. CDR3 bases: TGTGCCAGCAGTTTCAGGGGAGGGTACGAGCAGTACTTC.

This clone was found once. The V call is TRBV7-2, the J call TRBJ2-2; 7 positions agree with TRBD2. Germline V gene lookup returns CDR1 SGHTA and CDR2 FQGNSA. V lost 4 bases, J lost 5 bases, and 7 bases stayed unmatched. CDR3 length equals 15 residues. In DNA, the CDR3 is TGTGCCAGCAGCTCCTGGGCGGGGGAGACCGGGGAGCTGTTTTTT. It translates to CASSSWAGETGELFF.

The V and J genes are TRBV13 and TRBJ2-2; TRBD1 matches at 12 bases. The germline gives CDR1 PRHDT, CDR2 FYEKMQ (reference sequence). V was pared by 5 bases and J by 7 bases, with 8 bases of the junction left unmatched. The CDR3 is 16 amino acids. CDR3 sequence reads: CASSPRDRGRVGELFF. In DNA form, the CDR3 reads TGTGCCAGCAGCCCCCGGGACAGGGGGCGTGTCGGGGAGCTGTTTTTT.

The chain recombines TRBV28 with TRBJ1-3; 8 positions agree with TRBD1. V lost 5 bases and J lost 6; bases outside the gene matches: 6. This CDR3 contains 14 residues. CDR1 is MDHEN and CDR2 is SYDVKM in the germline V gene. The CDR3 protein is CASSTGGMENTIYF. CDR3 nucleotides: TGTGCCAGCAGTACAGGGGGAATGGAAAACACCATATATTTT.

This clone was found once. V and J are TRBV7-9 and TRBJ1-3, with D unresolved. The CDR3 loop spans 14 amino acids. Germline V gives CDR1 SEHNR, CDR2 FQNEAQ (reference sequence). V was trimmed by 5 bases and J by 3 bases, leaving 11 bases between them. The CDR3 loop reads CASSPRQSGNTIYF. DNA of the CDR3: TGTGCCAGCAGCCCCCGTCAGAGTGGAAACACCATATATTTT.

The CDR3 DNA is TGTGCCAGCAGTGAGGTGACGGATAATGAAAAACTGTTTTTT. The encoded protein is CASSEVTDNEKLFF. V usage is TRBV2 and J usage is TRBJ1-4; D not resolved. This CDR3 has 14 amino acids. CDR1 is SNHLY and CDR2 is FYNNEI in the germline V gene. Trimming left V 3 bases short and J 4 bases short, with 9 bases between.

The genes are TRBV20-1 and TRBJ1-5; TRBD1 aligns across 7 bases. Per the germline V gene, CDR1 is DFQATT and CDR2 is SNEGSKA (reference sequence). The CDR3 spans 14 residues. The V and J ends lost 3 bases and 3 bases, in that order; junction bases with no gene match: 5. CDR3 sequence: CSASGGQYNQPQHF. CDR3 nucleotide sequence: TGCAGTGCTAGTGGGGGACAGTACAATCAGCCCCAGCATTTT.

The CDR3 reads CASSRGGTEAFF. The CDR3, as DNA: TGTGCCAGCAGCCGGGGTGGGACTGAAGCTTTCTTT. The genes are TRBV7-9 and TRBJ1-1; D call uncertain. Trimming removed 5 bases at V and 5 bases at J, with 9 bases between. CDR1 is SEHNR, CDR2 FQNEAQ, per germline (reference sequence). The CDR3 contains 12 residues.